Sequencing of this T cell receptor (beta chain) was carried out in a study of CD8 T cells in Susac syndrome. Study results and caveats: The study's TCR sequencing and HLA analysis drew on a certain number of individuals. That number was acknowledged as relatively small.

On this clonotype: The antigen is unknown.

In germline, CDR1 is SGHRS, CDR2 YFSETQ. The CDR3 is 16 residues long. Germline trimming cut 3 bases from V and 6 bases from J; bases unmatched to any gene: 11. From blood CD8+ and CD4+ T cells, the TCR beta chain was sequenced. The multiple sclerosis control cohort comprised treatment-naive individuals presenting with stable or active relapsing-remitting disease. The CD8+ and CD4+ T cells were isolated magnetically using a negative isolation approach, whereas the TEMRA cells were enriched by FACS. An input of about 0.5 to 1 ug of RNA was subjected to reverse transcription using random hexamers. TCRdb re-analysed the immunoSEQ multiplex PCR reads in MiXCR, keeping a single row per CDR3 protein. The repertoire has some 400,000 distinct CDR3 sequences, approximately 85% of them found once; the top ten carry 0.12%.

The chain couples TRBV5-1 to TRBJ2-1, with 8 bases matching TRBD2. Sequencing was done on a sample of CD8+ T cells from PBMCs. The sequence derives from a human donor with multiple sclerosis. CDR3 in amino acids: CASSWGWRGEGNEQFF. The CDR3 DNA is TGCGCCAGCAGCTGGGGCTGGCGGGGGGAGGGCAATGAGCAGTTCTTC.